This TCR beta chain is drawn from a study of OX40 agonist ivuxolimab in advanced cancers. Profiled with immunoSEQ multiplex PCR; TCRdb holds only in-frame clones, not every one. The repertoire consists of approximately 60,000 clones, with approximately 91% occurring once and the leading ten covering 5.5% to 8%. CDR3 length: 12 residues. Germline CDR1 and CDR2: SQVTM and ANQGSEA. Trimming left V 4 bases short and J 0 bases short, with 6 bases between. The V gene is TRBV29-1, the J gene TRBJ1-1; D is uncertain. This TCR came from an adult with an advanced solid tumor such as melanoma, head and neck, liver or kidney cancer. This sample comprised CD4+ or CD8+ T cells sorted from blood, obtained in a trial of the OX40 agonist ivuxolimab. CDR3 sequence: CSVVTVNTEAFF. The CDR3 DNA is TGCAGCGTTGTGACGGTGAACACTGAAGCTTTCTTT.